This TCR beta chain originates from a study of shared clonotypes between healthy human individuals. Findings of the study overall: Though the depth was large, rarefaction showed that sorted-subset sequencing was incomplete.

About this clone itself: Its antigen is unknown.

The CDR3 is 14 residues long. Germline lookup yields CDR1 MNHNS and CDR2 SASEGT. The V end lost 5 bases, the J end lost 7 bases, and 15 bases lay between the germline ends. This table comes from immunoSEQ multiplex PCR, and its TCRdb copy is limited to in-frame clones, with some not included. The table lists hundreds of thousands of clones, roughly 97% of them singletons, with 0.057% in the top ten. The TCR sequence derives from a woman in her twenties or thirties in good health. The V call is TRBV6-1, the J call TRBJ1-5; no clear D. Sequenced sample: naive CD4+ T cells sorted from blood. As for subset: CD45RA+ positively selected. Here the CDR3 DNA reads TGTGCCAGCAGTTTGGACCGGATGGGACAGCCCCAGCATTTT. As protein: CASSLDRMGQPQHF.